The rows below give T cell receptor beta chains drawn from one sample of a study of patients and donors after allogeneic stem cell transplantation. Via MiXCR, TCRdb re-called the RT-PCR reads, giving one row per CDR3 protein. The table lists some 960,000 distinct CDR3 sequences, over 15% of them singletons. What was sequenced was blood, either unsorted or a sorted T cell fraction (not recorded which). These receptors all stem from a human donor who was either an allogeneic HSCT recipient or a stem cell or donor lymphocyte infusion donor (not recorded which). It is not recorded whose cells these are; they may come from a transplant donor. Both conserved end residues are part of each CDR3.

CDR3aa: CATRGGGVDTEAFF; len: 14; v_gene: TRBV10-3; j_gene: TRBJ1-1
CDR3aa: CASSPSGPVQTLFF; len: 14; v_gene: TRBV13; j_gene: TRBJ1-4
CDR3aa: CASSPHQGGRSNQPQHF; len: 17; v_gene: TRBV27; j_gene: TRBJ1-5
CDR3aa: CASGPGPLYF; len: 10; v_gene: TRBV27; j_gene: TRBJ2-7
CDR3aa: CASAPSGGLFPGAFF; len: 15; v_gene: TRBV25-1; j_gene: TRBJ1-1
CDR3aa: CASTGGLRTNYGYTF; len: 15; v_gene: TRBV5-1; j_gene: TRBJ1-2
CDR3aa: CSARDMARARNNEQFF; len: 16; v_gene: TRBV20-1; j_gene: TRBJ2-1
CDR3aa: CASSPMGLTYGYTF; len: 14; v_gene: TRBV9; j_gene: TRBJ1-2
CDR3aa: CASSLTSPNYEQYF; len: 14; v_gene: TRBV11-1; j_gene: TRBJ2-7
CDR3aa: CATSYQGDTQYF; len: 12; v_gene: TRBV15; j_gene: TRBJ2-3
CDR3aa: CASSPGLNNSPLHF; len: 14; v_gene: TRBV11-2; j_gene: TRBJ1-6
CDR3aa: CSARSHGSVGEQYF; len: 14; v_gene: TRBV20-1; j_gene: TRBJ2-7
CDR3aa: CAWSVGQGETQYF; len: 13; v_gene: TRBV30; j_gene: TRBJ2-5
CDR3aa: CASSLLAGGHTEAFF; len: 15; v_gene: TRBV7-9; j_gene: TRBJ1-1
CDR3aa: CASSDPRGQGNTEAFF; len: 16; v_gene: TRBV12-3/TRBV12-4; j_gene: TRBJ1-1
CDR3aa: CASSSLTGKETQYF; len: 14; v_gene: TRBV25-1; j_gene: TRBJ2-5
CDR3aa: CASSLVGGNLEQYF; len: 14; v_gene: TRBV12-3/TRBV12-4; j_gene: TRBJ2-7
CDR3aa: CASSWGDLREFGDTQYF; len: 17; v_gene: TRBV5-1; j_gene: TRBJ2-3
CDR3aa: CASDLQGARSTEAFF; len: 15; v_gene: TRBV7-9; j_gene: TRBJ1-1
CDR3aa: CASSPRKFGSVTDTQYF; len: 17; v_gene: TRBV27; j_gene: TRBJ2-3
CDR3aa: CASSLYLTGNTEAFF; len: 15; v_gene: TRBV5-1; j_gene: TRBJ1-1
CDR3aa: CASSQSRAAHANTGELFF; len: 18; v_gene: TRBV4-2; j_gene: TRBJ2-2
CDR3aa: CASSQTGSHYGYTF; len: 14; v_gene: TRBV27; j_gene: TRBJ1-2
CDR3aa: CASSYRRGTNTEAFF; len: 15; v_gene: TRBV6-2/TRBV6-3; j_gene: TRBJ1-1
CDR3aa: CASSQETSGTYTQYF; len: 15; v_gene: TRBV3-1; j_gene: TRBJ2-3
CDR3aa: CASKRTSSYNEQFF; len: 14; v_gene: TRBV12-3/TRBV12-4; j_gene: TRBJ2-1
CDR3aa: CSVEEKRDGRIAKNIQYF; len: 18; v_gene: TRBV29-1; j_gene: TRBJ2-4
CDR3aa: CSARDPLAGDSYEQYF; len: 16; v_gene: TRBV20-1; j_gene: TRBJ2-7